The 9 T cell receptor beta chains reported below all come from one sample, sequenced in a study of OX40 agonist ivuxolimab in advanced cancers. Libraries were prepared by immunoSEQ multiplex PCR; TCRdb keeps only in-frame clonotypes and omits some of them. This table has under 140,000 clones, around nine tenths appearing once. This specimen consisted of CD4+ or CD8+ T cells sorted from blood, obtained in a trial of the OX40 agonist ivuxolimab. The receptors here all came from an adult with an advanced solid tumor such as melanoma, head and neck, liver or kidney cancer.

This rearrangement joins TRBV5-1 to TRBJ2-7; TRBD1 agrees at 10 bases. This CDR3 contains 17 residues. Trimming took 1 base from V and 4 from J; bases not matched to a gene: 11. Germline V gives CDR1 SGHRS, CDR2 YFSETQ. Here the CDR3 reads CASSLPEDRGETYEQYF. The CDR3 coding sequence is TGCGCCAGCAGCTTGCCCGAGGACAGGGGGGAGACTTACGAGCAGTACTTC.

Concerning this clone: The same CDR3 arises from other DNA sequences in this sample as well. J is TRBJ2-1 and V is TRBV28, with TRBD1 matching 7 bases. Germline V gene lookup returns CDR1 MDHEN and CDR2 SYDVKM. V shed 2 bases and J 3 bases; nucleotides not matched to a gene: 1. The CDR3 totals 14 residues. CDR3 in DNA: TGTGCCAGCAGTTTAGCAGGGGGCTACAATGAGCAGTTCTTC. This sequence encodes CASSLAGGYNEQFF.

V gene TRBV15 combines with J gene TRBJ2-3; no definite D call. Trimming left V 1 base short and J 4 bases short, with 3 bases between. Germline-derived CDR1 and CDR2 are LNHNV and YYDKDF (reference sequence). This CDR3 is 12 amino acids long. The CDR3 reads CATSRGSDTQYF. CDR3 in DNA: TGTGCCACCAGCAGAGGATCAGATACGCAGTATTTT.

The chain is built from TRBV7-2 and TRBJ1-4; 9 nucleotides agree with TRBD1. In germline, CDR1 is SGHTA, CDR2 FQGNSA. J lost 5 bases, V lost 6 bases, and 13 bases had no gene match. This CDR3 is 17 amino acids long. The CDR3 DNA is TGTGCCAGCAGTCCAAGCCACAACAGGGGGCAAAATGAAAAACTGTTTTTT. Translation: CASSPSHNRGQNEKLFF. The complete variable domain, with remaining parts taken from reference TRBV7-2 and TRBJ1-4, reads GAGVSQSPSNKVTEKGKDVELRCDPISGHTALYWYRQSLGQGLEFLIYFQGNSAPDKSGLPSDRFSAERTGGSVSTLTIQRTQQEDSAVYLCASSPSHNRGQNEKLFFGSGTQLSVL.

The chain employs TRBV14 and TRBJ2-1; 9 bases agree with TRBD2. V lost 0 bases to trimming and J lost 7 bases; unmatched junction nucleotides: 10. CDR3 length equals 17 residues. The germline V gene encodes CDR1 SGHDN and CDR2 FVKESK. CDR3 sequence: CASSQDYGGGASNEQFF. The CDR3 nucleotides are TGTGCCAGCAGCCAAGATTATGGCGGGGGGGCCTCAAATGAGCAGTTCTTC.

The V gene is TRBV5-1, the J gene TRBJ2-1; D is possibly TRBD1 (6 bases). V lost 4 bases to trimming and J lost 5 bases, with 16 bases between them. The CDR3 extends over 15 amino acids. Germline V lookup: CDR1 SGHRS, CDR2 YFSETQ. CDR3 loop: CASSRDISSDNEQFF. CDR3 coding DNA: TGCGCCAGCAGCCGGGACATCTCGAGTGACAATGAGCAGTTCTTC.

This clone was recorded only once. The rearrangement joins TRBV29-1 to TRBJ1-3; maybe TRBD1 (5 bases). The germline V gene encodes CDR1 SQVTM and CDR2 ANQGSEA. V gave up 3 bases and J gave up 4 bases, with 13 bases separating them. This CDR3 is built from 14 residues. CDR3 sequence (DNA): TGCAGCGTTGAGCCAGGGAGAAAGGGAAACACCATATATTTT. Residues: CSVEPGRKGNTIYF.

This chain joins TRBV6-1 and TRBJ2-7; D gene unclear. Trimming left V 2 bases short and J 6 bases short, with 5 bases between. Per the germline V gene, CDR1 is MNHNS and CDR2 is SASEGT. The length of the CDR3 is 11 residues. CDR3 nucleotide sequence: TGTGCCAGCAGTGAATTGAGCGAGCAGTACTTC. As protein: CASSELSEQYF.

This clone turned up a few times. This rearrangement joins TRBV7-9 to TRBJ1-6; 10 bases fit TRBD1. The CDR3 contains 15 residues. CDR1 and CDR2 from the germline V gene are SEHNR and FQNEAQ (reference sequence). The V gene end was trimmed by 5 bases and the J gene end by 10 bases; junction bases not matched to a gene: 8. This chain's CDR3 is CASSILGQGGSPLHF. CDR3 bases: TGTGCCAGCAGCATCCTTGGACAGGGGGGATCACCCCTCCACTTT.